Below are 4 T cell receptor beta chains sequenced from a single sample in a study of blood T cell repertoires in COVID-19. Here immunoSEQ multiplex PCR was the method, and the copy in TCRdb shows in-frame clones only, minus some. This sample has around 200,000 clones; about 78% occur once, and the top ten carry approximately 6%. Material: peripheral blood. The receptors were sampled from a woman in her 70s with acute or convalescent COVID-19.

The CDR3 DNA reads TGCAGTGCTAGTGACAGTTCCCTTAACTATGGCTACACCTTC. It translates to CSASDSSLNYGYTF. V gene TRBV20-1 combines with J gene TRBJ1-2; maybe TRBD1 (5 bases). With 3 bases removed from V and 1 base from J, the gap between germline ends came to 12 bases. The CDR3 is 14 amino acids. Germline CDR1 is DFQATT and CDR2 is SNEGSKA (reference sequence).

The chain recombines TRBV5-4 with TRBJ2-5; TRBD1 aligns across 7 bases. The germline gives CDR1 SGHNT, CDR2 YYREEE (reference sequence). V lost 3 bases to trimming and J lost 2 bases; unmatched junction nucleotides: 1. CDR3 length equals 13 residues. CDR3 residues: CASSSGQQETQYF. In nucleotides, the CDR3 is TGTGCCAGCAGCTCGGGACAGCAAGAGACCCAGTACTTC.

This chain uses TRBV3-1 (or the pseudogene TRBV3-2) with TRBJ1-1; TRBD1 is a possible D gene (6 bases). This CDR3 contains 13 residues. CDR1 is LGHDT and CDR2 is YNNKEL in the germline V gene (reference sequence). V shed 2 bases and J shed 8 bases, with 12 bases lying between them. CDR3 region: CASSQYRAGEAFF. CDR3 nucleotides: TGTGCCAGCAGCCAATACAGGGCAGGGGAAGCTTTCTTT.

This sequence joins TRBV19 and TRBJ2-7; 10 bases agree with TRBD2. V lost 4 bases and J lost 6; bases outside the gene matches: 9. There are 15 residues in the CDR3. In germline, CDR1 is LNHDA, CDR2 SQIVND (reference sequence). In nucleotides, the CDR3 is TGTGCCAGTAGTACTACCAGAGCGGGAGGGCGCGAGCAGTACTTC. It translates to CASSTTRAGGREQYF.